This T cell receptor beta chain was sequenced in a study of molecular identifiers for immune sequencing clone quantification. Trimming shortened V by 4 bases and J by 0 bases, and 8 bases separated the two germline ends. The CDR3 totals 13 residues. Looked up from germline, CDR1 is SGHDT and CDR2 is YYEEEE. TCRdb passed the PCR reads through MiXCR, listing each CDR3 protein once. In the table there are about 86,000 distinct CDR3 sequences, roughly 25% of which are singletons. Sorting isolated naive CD8 T cells as CD8+CD4-CCR7+CD45RA+ events. This sequence originates from a human donor in good health. Some libraries in this study had Jurkat cell RNA spiked in. Sequenced material: naive CD8+ T cells from blood, with Jurkat cell RNA spiked in. The subset: FACS-sorted CD8+CD4-CCR7+CD45RA+ naive T cells. The genes are TRBV5-6 and TRBJ2-7; D gene uncertain. The CDR3 bases are TGTGCCAGCAGCGGAAACCCCTCCTACGAGCAGTACTTC. It codes for CASSGNPSYEQYF.